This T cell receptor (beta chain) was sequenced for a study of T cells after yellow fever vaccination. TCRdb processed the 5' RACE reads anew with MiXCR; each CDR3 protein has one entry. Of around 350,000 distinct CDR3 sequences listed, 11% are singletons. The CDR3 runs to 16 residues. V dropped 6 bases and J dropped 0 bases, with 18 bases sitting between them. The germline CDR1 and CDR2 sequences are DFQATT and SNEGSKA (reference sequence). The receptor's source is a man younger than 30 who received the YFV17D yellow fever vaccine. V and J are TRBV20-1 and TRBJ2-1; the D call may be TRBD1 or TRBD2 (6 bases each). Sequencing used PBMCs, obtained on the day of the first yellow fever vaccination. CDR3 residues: CSAVNRGAHSYNEQFF. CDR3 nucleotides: TGCAGTGCGGTGAATAGGGGGGCCCACTCCTACAATGAGCAGTTCTTC.